A few counts support the clone carrying this T cell receptor (beta chain). The antigen is not known. Profiling relied on immunoSEQ multiplex PCR, and the TCRdb table lists in-frame clones only, not all of them. The sample shows roughly 20,000 clones, 85% to 90% of them seen only once. These data are taken from a study of PD-L1 blockade in urothelial cancer. Study results and caveats: By 3 weeks, tumor-associated blood clones had expanded more in durable-benefit patients.

Pretreatment and on-treatment blood mononuclear cell samples were taken, totaling between 1 and 8 time points per patient. The V gene lost 2 bases and the J gene lost 8 bases, with 9 bases spanning the gap. This CDR3 is 11 amino acids long. Germline lookup yields CDR1 DFQATT and CDR2 SNEGSKA (reference sequence). The sequenced sample was PBMCs, obtained around atezolizumab (anti-PD-L1) treatment. This rearrangement joins TRBV20-1 to TRBJ1-1; unclear D gene. This receptor was identified in a woman aged 55-69 years with urothelial cancer. The CDR3: CSARQNPEAFF. For the CDR3, the DNA is TGCAGTGCTAGACAAAATCCCGAAGCTTTCTTT.